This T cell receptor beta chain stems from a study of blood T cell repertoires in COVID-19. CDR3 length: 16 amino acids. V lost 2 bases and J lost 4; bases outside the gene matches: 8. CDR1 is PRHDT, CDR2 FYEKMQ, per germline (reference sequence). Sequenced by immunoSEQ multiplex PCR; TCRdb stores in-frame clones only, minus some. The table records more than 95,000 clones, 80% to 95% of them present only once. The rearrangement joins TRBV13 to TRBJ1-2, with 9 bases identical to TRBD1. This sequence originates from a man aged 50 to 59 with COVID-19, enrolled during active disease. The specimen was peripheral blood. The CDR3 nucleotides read TGTGCCAGCAGCTTACGTGCGGGACAGGGTGCCTATGGCTACACCTTC. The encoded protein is CASSLRAGQGAYGYTF.